This T cell receptor (beta chain) originates from a study of cytomegalovirus exposure and HLA in healthy donors. The PCR had 60 Vbeta and 13 Jbeta primers. Profiling relied on immunoSEQ multiplex PCR, and the TCRdb table lists in-frame clones only, not all of them. The sample has around 200,000 clones; around 80% are singletons. General study results and limits: CMV antigen specificity of a few CMV-associated chains was confirmed in vitro.

About this clone: What it binds is unknown.

The germline gives CDR1 SEHNR, CDR2 FQNEAQ (reference sequence). After removal of 1 base from V and 2 bases from J, the junction contained 7 bases not matched to a gene. The CDR3 is 18 amino acids. This TCR derives from a woman aged 45-65 years in good health and CMV-seronegative. Sample: PBMCs. The chain employs TRBV7-9 and TRBJ2-1, with TRBD2 matching 11 bases. This chain's CDR3 is CASSLGFSGRVTYNEQFF. The CDR3 DNA reads as TGTGCCAGCAGCTTAGGGTTTAGCGGGAGGGTCACCTACAATGAGCAGTTCTTC.